These T cell receptor beta chains were read from a single sample in a study of cytomegalovirus exposure and HLA in healthy donors. TCRdb's table, derived via immunoSEQ multiplex PCR, lists solely in-frame clones and lacks some. The sample records 75,000 to 90,000 clones, over 75% being singletons. Sequenced sample: PBMCs. These receptors all stem from a man aged 50 to 59 in good health and CMV-seronegative. Each CDR3 is given with its conserved first and last residue. The order of the fields is V gene, J gene, D gene, CDR3 protein. D genes are given only for firm matches.

v_gene: TRBV29-1
j_gene: TRBJ2-2
d_gene: TRBD1
CDR3aa: CSGNRGATGELFF

v_gene: TRBV7-9
j_gene: TRBJ1-1
d_gene: TRBD1
CDR3aa: CASSPDTGAYNTEAFF

v_gene: TRBV4-3
j_gene: TRBJ2-7
d_gene: TRBD1
CDR3aa: CASSQESGQSYEQYF

v_gene: TRBV10-3
j_gene: TRBJ2-7
d_gene: TRBD2
CDR3aa: CAISDSGGGRSSYEQYF

v_gene: TRBV19
j_gene: TRBJ1-5
d_gene: NA
CDR3aa: CASNLHGQPQHF

v_gene: TRBV5-1
j_gene: TRBJ2-7
d_gene: TRBD2
CDR3aa: CASSLAASSGGARFEQYF

v_gene: TRBV19
j_gene: TRBJ2-5
d_gene: NA
CDR3aa: CASSIARGETQYF

v_gene: TRBV7-8
j_gene: TRBJ2-2
d_gene: NA
CDR3aa: CASSPAGDQGTGELFF

v_gene: TRBV7-6
j_gene: TRBJ1-2
d_gene: NA
CDR3aa: CASSSAGGGYGYTF

v_gene: TRBV27
j_gene: TRBJ1-6
d_gene: TRBD1
CDR3aa: CASSNLAPGGSRTPLHF

v_gene: TRBV6-5
j_gene: TRBJ1-1
d_gene: NA
CDR3aa: CASSYHQKNTEAFF

v_gene: TRBV18
j_gene: TRBJ1-2
d_gene: TRBD1
CDR3aa: CASSPGTGPSGYTF

v_gene: TRBV4-1
j_gene: TRBJ2-3
d_gene: TRBD1
CDR3aa: CASSQERGQGADTQYF

v_gene: TRBV6-5
j_gene: TRBJ2-2
d_gene: NA
CDR3aa: CASRIQKQGTGELFF

v_gene: TRBV27
j_gene: TRBJ1-6
d_gene: NA
CDR3aa: CASSPRRDSPLHF

v_gene: TRBV10-3
j_gene: TRBJ2-2
d_gene: TRBD2
CDR3aa: CAISRLAGRGTGELFF

v_gene: TRBV4-1
j_gene: TRBJ1-3
d_gene: NA
CDR3aa: CASSQTPDGGSGNTIYF

v_gene: TRBV7-3
j_gene: TRBJ1-1
d_gene: NA
CDR3aa: CASSPGSSNTEAFF

v_gene: TRBV7-9
j_gene: TRBJ1-1
d_gene: NA
CDR3aa: CASSLPGVMNTEAFF

v_gene: TRBV7-6
j_gene: TRBJ1-1
d_gene: NA
CDR3aa: CASSPTANTEAFF

v_gene: TRBV6-5
j_gene: TRBJ1-3
d_gene: TRBD1
CDR3aa: CASSYGQTGSGNTIYF

v_gene: TRBV6-1
j_gene: TRBJ1-5
d_gene: NA
CDR3aa: CAISGNFNSNQPQHF